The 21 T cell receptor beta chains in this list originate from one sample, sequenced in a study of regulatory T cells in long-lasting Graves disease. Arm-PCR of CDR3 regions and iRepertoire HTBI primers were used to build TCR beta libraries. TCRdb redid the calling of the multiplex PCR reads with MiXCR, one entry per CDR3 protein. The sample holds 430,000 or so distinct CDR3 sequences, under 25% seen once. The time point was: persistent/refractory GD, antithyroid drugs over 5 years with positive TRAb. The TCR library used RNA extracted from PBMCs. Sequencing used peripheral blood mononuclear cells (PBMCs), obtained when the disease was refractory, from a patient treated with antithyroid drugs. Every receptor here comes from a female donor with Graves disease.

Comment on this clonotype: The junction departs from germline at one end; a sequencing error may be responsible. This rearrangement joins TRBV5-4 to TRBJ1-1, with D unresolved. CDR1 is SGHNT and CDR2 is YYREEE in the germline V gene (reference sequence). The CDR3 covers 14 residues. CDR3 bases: TGTGCCAACAGCTTGGCTGGGTCGGACACTGAAGCTTTCTTT. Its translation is CANSLAGSDTEAFF.

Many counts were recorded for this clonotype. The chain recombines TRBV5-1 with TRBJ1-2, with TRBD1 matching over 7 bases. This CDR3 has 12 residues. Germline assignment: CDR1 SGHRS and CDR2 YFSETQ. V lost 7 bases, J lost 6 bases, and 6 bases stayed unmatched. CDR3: CASARDRDGYTF. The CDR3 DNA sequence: TGCGCCAGCGCCCGGGACAGAGATGGCTACACCTTC.

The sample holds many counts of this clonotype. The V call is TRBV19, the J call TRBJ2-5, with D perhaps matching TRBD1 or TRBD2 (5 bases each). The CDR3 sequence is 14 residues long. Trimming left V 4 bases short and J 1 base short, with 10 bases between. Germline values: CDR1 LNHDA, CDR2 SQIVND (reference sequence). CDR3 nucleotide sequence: TGTGCCAGTAGTAAGGGACCCAGCCAAGAGACCCAGTACTTC. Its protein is CASSKGPSQETQYF.

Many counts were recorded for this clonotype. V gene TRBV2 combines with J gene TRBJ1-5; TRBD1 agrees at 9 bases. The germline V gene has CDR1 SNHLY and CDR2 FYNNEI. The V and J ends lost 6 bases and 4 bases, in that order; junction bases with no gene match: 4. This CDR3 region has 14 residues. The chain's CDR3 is CASSGDRANQPQHF. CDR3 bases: TGTGCCAGCAGCGGGGACAGGGCGAATCAGCCCCAGCATTTT.

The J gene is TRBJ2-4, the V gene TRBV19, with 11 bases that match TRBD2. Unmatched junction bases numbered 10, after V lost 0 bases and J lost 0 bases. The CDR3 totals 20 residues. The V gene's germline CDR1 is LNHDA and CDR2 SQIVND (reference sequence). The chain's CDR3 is CASSIELASGRTRAKNIQYF. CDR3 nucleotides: TGTGCCAGTAGTATAGAATTGGCTAGCGGGAGGACCCGAGCCAAAAACATTCAGTACTTC.

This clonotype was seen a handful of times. The chain's CDR3 is CASSLAGVSEPYEQYF. For the CDR3, the DNA is TGCGCCAGCAGCCTAGCGGGAGTCTCAGAACCCTACGAGCAGTACTTC. The chain uses TRBV5-1 and TRBJ2-7; 10 bases are a match to TRBD2. CDR1 and CDR2 (germline): SGHRS, YFSETQ. This CDR3 is built from 16 residues. J was trimmed by 2 bases and V by 4 bases; bases with no gene match: 9. Together with reference TRBV5-1 and TRBJ2-7, the CDR3 gives the full variable domain: KAGVTQTPRYLIKTRGQQVTLSCSPISGHRSVSWYQQTPGQGLQFLFEYFSETQRNKGNFPGRFSGRQFSNSRSEMNVSTLELGDSALYLCASSLAGVSEPYEQYFGPGTRLTVT.

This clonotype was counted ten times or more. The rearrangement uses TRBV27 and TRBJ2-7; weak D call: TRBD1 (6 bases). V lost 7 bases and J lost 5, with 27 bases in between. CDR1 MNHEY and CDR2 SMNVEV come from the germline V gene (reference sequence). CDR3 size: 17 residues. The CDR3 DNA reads TGTGCCAGCATCACAGGGTACAGCCCGGACTTAGGCGACGAGCAGTACTTC. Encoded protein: CASITGYSPDLGDEQYF.

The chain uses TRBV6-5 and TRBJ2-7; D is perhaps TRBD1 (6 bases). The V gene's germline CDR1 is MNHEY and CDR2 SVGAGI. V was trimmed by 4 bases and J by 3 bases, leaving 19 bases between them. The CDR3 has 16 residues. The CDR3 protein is CASSSPTGTRYYEQYF. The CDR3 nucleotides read TGTGCCAGCAGTTCCCCTACCGGGACAAGATACTACGAGCAGTACTTC.

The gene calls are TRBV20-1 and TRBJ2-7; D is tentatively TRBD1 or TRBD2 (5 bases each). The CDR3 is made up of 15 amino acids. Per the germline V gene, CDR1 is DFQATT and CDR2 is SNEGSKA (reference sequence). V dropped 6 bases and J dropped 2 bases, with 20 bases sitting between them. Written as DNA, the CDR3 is TGCAGTGCCAAATCGGGACGCCGTATTCCCTACGAGCAGTACTTC. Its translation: CSAKSGRRIPYEQYF.

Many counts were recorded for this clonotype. The CDR3 is CSAPGYEQYF. Written as DNA, the CDR3 is TGCAGTGCTCCTGGCTACGAGCAGTACTTC. This chain joins TRBV20-1 and TRBJ2-7; D unresolved. V was pared by 5 bases and J by 3 bases, with 5 bases between. The CDR3 runs 10 residues. The germline CDR1 and CDR2 sequences are DFQATT and SNEGSKA (reference sequence).

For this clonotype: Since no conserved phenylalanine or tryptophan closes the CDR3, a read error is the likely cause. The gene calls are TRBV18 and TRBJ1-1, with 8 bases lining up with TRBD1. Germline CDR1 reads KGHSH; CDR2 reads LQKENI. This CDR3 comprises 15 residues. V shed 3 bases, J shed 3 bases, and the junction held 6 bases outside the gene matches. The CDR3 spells CASSPQLQGDTEAFL. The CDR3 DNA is TGTGCCAGCTCACCCCAGTTACAGGGGGACACTGAAGCTTTCCTT.

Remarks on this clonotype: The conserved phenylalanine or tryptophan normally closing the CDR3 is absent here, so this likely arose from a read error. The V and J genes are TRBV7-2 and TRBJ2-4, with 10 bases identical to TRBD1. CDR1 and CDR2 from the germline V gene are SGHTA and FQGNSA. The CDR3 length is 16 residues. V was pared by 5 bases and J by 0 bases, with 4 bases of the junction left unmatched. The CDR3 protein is CASSLGQGIAKNIQYL. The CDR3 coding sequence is TGTGCCAGCAGCCTGGGACAGGGGATAGCCAAAAACATTCAGTACCTC.

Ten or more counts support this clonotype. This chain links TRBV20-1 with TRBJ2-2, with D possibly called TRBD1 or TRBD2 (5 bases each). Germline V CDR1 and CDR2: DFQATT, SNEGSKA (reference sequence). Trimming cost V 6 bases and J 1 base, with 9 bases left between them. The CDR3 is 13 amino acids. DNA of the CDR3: TGCAGTGCAAGGGGACGGAACACCGGGGAGCTGTTTTTT. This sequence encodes CSARGRNTGELFF.

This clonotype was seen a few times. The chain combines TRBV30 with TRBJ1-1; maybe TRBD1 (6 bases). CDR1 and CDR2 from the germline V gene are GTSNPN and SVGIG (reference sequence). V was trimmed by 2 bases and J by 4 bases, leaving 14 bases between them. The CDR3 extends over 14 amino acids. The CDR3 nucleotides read TGTGCCTGGAGTCCAGGACAGTCGGGCACTGAAGCTTTCTTT. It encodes CAWSPGQSGTEAFF.

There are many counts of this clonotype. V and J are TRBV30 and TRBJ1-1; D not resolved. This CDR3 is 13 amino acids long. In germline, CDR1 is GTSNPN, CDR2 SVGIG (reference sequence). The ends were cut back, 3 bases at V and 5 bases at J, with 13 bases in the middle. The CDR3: CAWSATRATEAFF. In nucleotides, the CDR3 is TGTGCCTGGAGCGCGACGCGGGCGACTGAAGCTTTCTTT.

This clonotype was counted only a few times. The CDR3 protein is CASTPVGGFGNTIYF. CDR3 coding DNA: TGTGCCAGCACCCCCGTTGGGGGGTTTGGAAACACCATATATTTT. The chain uses TRBV28 and TRBJ1-3, with D tentatively TRBD1 (5 bases). The germline CDR1 and CDR2 sequences are MDHEN and SYDVKM. Trimming shortened V by 7 bases and J by 3 bases, and 16 bases separated the two germline ends. CDR3 length equals 15 residues.

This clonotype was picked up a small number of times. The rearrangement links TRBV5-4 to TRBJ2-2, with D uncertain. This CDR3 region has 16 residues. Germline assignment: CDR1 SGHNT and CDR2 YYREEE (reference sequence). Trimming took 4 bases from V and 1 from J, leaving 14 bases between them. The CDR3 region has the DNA TGTGCCAGCAGCCTACATATCGACCAGAACACCGGGGAGCTGTTTTTT. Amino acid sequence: CASSLHIDQNTGELFF.

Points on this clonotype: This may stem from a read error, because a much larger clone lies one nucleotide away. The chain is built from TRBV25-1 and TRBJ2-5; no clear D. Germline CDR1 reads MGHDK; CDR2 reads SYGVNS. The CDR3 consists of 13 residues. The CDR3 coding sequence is TGTGCCAGCAGTGACCCAGGAAAAGAGACCCGGTACTTC. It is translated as CASSDPGKETRYF.

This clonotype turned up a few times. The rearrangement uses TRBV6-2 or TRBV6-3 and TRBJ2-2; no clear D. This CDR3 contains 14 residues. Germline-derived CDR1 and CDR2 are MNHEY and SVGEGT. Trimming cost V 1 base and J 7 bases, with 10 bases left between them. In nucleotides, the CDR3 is TGTGCCAGCAGTTACTACCCCTTCAGCGGGGAGCTGTTTTTT. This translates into CASSYYPFSGELFF.

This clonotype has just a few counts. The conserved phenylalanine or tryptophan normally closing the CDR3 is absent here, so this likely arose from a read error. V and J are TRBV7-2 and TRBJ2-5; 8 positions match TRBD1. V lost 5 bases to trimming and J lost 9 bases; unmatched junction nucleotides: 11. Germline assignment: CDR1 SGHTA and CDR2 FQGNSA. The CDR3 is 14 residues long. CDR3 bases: TGTGCCAGCAGCCCGGGCCGGACAGGGAATTCCCAGTACTTA. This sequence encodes CASSPGRTGNSQYL.

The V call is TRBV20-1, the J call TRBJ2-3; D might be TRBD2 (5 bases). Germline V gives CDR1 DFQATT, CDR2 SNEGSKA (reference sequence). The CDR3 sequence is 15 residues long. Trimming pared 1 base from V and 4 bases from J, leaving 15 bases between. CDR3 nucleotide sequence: TGCAGTGCTAGAGGGCCGGGAATATCGGCAGATACGCAGTATTTT. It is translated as CSARGPGISADTQYF.